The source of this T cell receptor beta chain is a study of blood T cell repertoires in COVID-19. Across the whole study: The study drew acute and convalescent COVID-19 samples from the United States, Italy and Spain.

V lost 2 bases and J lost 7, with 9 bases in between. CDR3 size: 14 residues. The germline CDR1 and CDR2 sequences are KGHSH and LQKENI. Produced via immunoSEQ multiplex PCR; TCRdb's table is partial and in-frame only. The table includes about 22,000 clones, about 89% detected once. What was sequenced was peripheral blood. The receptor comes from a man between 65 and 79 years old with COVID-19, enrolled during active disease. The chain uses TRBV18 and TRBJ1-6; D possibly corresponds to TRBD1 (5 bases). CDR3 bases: TGTGCCAGCTCACCAGACAGTAGGAATTCACCCCTCCACTTT. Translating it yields CASSPDSRNSPLHF. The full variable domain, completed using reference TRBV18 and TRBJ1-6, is NAGVMQNPRHLVRRRGQEARLRCSPMKGHSHVYWYRQLPEEGLKFMVYLQKENIIDESGMPKERFSAEFPKEGPSILRIQQVVRGDSAAYFCASSPDSRNSPLHFGNGTRLTVT.